The 31 T cell receptor beta chains given below trace back to one sample, sequenced in a study of lymphopenia after photon versus proton radiotherapy. TCRdb's table, derived via immunoSEQ multiplex PCR, lists solely in-frame clones and lacks some. The sample lists 35,000 to 50,000 clones, around 83% occurring once. The material was peripheral blood, obtained from a patient treated with proton-based radiotherapy. The receptors shown here come from a woman in her seventies with pancreatic cancer.

The V and J genes are TRBV11-2 and TRBJ2-2, with D possibly being TRBD1 or TRBD2 (5 bases each). The CDR3 sequence is 14 residues long. The ends were cut back, 4 bases at V and 4 bases at J, with 10 bases in the middle. CDR1 SGHAT and CDR2 FQNNGV come from the germline V gene. CDR3: CASSWDRVTGELFF. The CDR3 coding sequence is TGTGCCAGCAGCTGGGACCGAGTCACCGGGGAGCTGTTTTTT.

The chain links TRBV19 to TRBJ2-7, with TRBD2 matching 10 bases. The CDR3 runs 16 residues. Germline CDR1 LNHDA, CDR2 SQIVND (reference sequence). V shed 5 bases, J shed 1 base, and the junction held 8 bases outside the gene matches. The CDR3 sequence: CASSGKREGRSYEQYF. The CDR3, as DNA: TGTGCCAGTAGTGGAAAGCGGGAGGGCCGTTCCTACGAGCAGTACTTC.

For this clone: Compared with germline, one end of the junction differs, possibly owing to a read error. V gene TRBV28 combines with J gene TRBJ2-7, with a possible D match to TRBD1 (5 bases). Germline-derived CDR1 and CDR2 are MDHEN and SYDVKM. This CDR3 is built from 14 residues. CDR3 region: CAISTRQSTYEQYF. The CDR3 DNA reads TGTGCCATCAGTACCAGACAGTCCACCTACGAGCAGTACTTC.

The chain joins TRBV11-2 to TRBJ2-7, with 12 bases matching TRBD2. This CDR3 is built from 15 residues. The V gene end was trimmed by 5 bases and the J gene end by 1 base; junction bases not matched to a gene: 3. Germline values: CDR1 SGHAT, CDR2 FQNNGV. This CDR3 reads CASSVGTSGSYEQYF. The DNA for the CDR3 is TGTGCCAGCAGCGTCGGGACTAGCGGGTCCTACGAGCAGTACTTC.

A single count supports this clone. V and J are TRBV28 and TRBJ1-4, with D unclear. The CDR3 loop spans 14 amino acids. V was cut by 5 bases and J by 1 base, with 8 bases left in between. CDR1 MDHEN and CDR2 SYDVKM come from the germline V gene. The CDR3 nucleotides are TGTGCCAGCAGTCGGAGGGTAACTAATGAAAAACTGTTTTTT. Residues: CASSRRVTNEKLFF.

This chain joins TRBV6-6 and TRBJ1-2; TRBD1 is a possible D gene (6 bases). Deletions cut 5 bases from V and 7 bases from J, with 20 bases between. CDR3 size: 15 residues. Looked up from germline, CDR1 is MNHNY and CDR2 is SVGAGI (reference sequence). CDR3 DNA: TGTGCCAGCAGTACCCTCGGAGGGGGGGAGAGTGGCTACACCTTC. It is translated as CASSTLGGGESGYTF.

The chain combines TRBV18 with TRBJ2-1, with D unclear. This CDR3 has 16 amino acids. The germline V and J ends were trimmed by 4 bases and 0 bases, with 13 bases remaining between them. Germline CDR1 reads KGHSH; CDR2 reads LQKENI. The CDR3 region is CASSLDSGGSYNEQFF. Here the CDR3 DNA reads TGTGCCAGCTCACTAGACTCCGGTGGCTCCTACAATGAGCAGTTCTTC.

The genes are TRBV7-2 and TRBJ2-7; 10 bases fit TRBD2. Trimming took 5 bases from V and 4 from J; bases not matched to a gene: 8. The CDR3 is made up of 15 amino acids. The germline gives CDR1 SGHTA, CDR2 FQGNSA. This CDR3 is CASSLGLAVSYEQYF. The CDR3 DNA reads TGTGCCAGCAGCCTTGGACTAGCGGTCTCTTACGAGCAGTACTTC.

The rearrangement uses TRBV2 and TRBJ2-2, with 8 bases matching TRBD2. The CDR3 has 13 amino acids. V gave up 9 bases and J gave up 4 bases; unmatched junction bases: 4. CDR1 and CDR2 (germline): SNHLY, FYNNEI. CDR3 bases: TGTGCCAGTCTAGCGGGTCTCACCGGGGAGCTGTTTTTT. Protein: CASLAGLTGELFF.

The rearrangement uses TRBV5-6 and TRBJ1-2; 7 bases fit TRBD1. The germline V gene has CDR1 SGHDT and CDR2 YYEEEE. J was trimmed by 6 bases and V by 1 base; bases with no gene match: 6. The CDR3 contains 14 residues. The CDR3 spells CASSLIGTVDGYTF. In DNA form, the CDR3 reads TGTGCCAGCAGCTTGATTGGGACAGTCGATGGCTACACCTTC.

This clone was seen only once. The chain is built from TRBV19 and TRBJ1-1; the D gene is possibly TRBD1 (5 bases). Germline values: CDR1 LNHDA, CDR2 SQIVND (reference sequence). The V end was cut by 5 bases, the J end by 1 base, with 17 bases between. The CDR3 covers 16 residues. CDR3 DNA sequence: TGTGCCAGTAGTGGACACCTTGGGGGGTCGAACACTGAAGCTTTCTTT. It translates to CASSGHLGGSNTEAFF.

The J gene is TRBJ1-1, the V gene TRBV11-2; TRBD1 matches 8 bases. CDR1 is SGHAT, CDR2 FQNNGV, per germline. The V segment lost 4 bases and the J segment 3 bases; nucleotides outside the gene matches: 10. This CDR3 is built from 16 residues. Written as DNA, the CDR3 is TGTGCCAGCAGCTGGGCTGGACAGGGTTGGGACACTGAAGCTTTCTTT. Translating gives CASSWAGQGWDTEAFF.

The genes are TRBV7-3 and TRBJ1-2; possibly TRBD1 for D (5 bases). Germline V gene sequence: CDR1 SGHTA, CDR2 FQGTGA. The CDR3 is 15 amino acids. With 5 bases removed from V and 8 bases from J, the gap between germline ends came to 21 bases. CDR3 loop: CASSPVPGASRGYTF. The CDR3 DNA is TGTGCCAGCAGCCCCGTCCCCGGGGCCTCTCGGGGCTACACCTTC.

The chain couples TRBV28 to TRBJ2-7; TRBD1 aligns across 9 bases. The CDR3 length is 15 residues. V lost 6 bases, J lost 2 bases, and 8 bases stayed unmatched. Germline assignment: CDR1 MDHEN and CDR2 SYDVKM. The CDR3 loop is CASSPGQGIPYEQYF. The CDR3 DNA follows: TGTGCCAGCAGCCCCGGACAGGGGATCCCCTACGAGCAGTACTTC.

The chain joins TRBV11-3 to TRBJ2-1; D ambiguous. Trimming left V 5 bases short and J 7 bases short, with 15 bases between. Germline CDR1 reads SGHNT; CDR2 reads YENEEA. The CDR3 is 14 amino acids. The CDR3 coding sequence is TGTGCCAGCAGCGGGCGGCCCGGCGTGAATGAGCAGTTCTTC. Amino acid sequence: CASSGRPGVNEQFF.

The chain has TRBV19 and TRBJ2-1, with D tentatively TRBD1 (6 bases). This CDR3 has 14 residues. The V and J ends lost 8 bases and 7 bases respectively, with 18 bases between them. Looked up from germline, CDR1 is LNHDA and CDR2 is SQIVND (reference sequence). In DNA, the CDR3 is TGTGCCAGTGTCGTTACGGCAGGGGCTAATGAGCAGTTCTTC. Residues: CASVVTAGANEQFF. Complete variable domain (other parts from reference TRBV19 and TRBJ2-1): DGGITQSPKYLFRKEGQNVTLSCEQNLNHDAMYWYRQDPGQGLRLIYYSQIVNDFQKGDIAEGYSVSREKKESFPLTVTSAQKNPTAFYLCASVVTAGANEQFFGPGTRLTVL.

The CDR3 is CASSDNRDRETNEQFF. For the CDR3, the DNA is TGTGCCAGCAGCGACAACCGGGACAGGGAGACCAATGAGCAGTTCTTC. The V gene is TRBV9, the J gene TRBJ2-1; 9 nucleotides agree with TRBD1. V lost 3 bases and J lost 6; bases outside the gene matches: 10. Germline V gene lookup returns CDR1 SGDLS and CDR2 YYNGEE. The CDR3 is made up of 16 amino acids.

The chain employs TRBV7-9 and TRBJ2-2, with 8 bases matching TRBD1. The CDR3 length is 16 residues. CDR1 and CDR2 (germline): SEHNR, FQNEAQ (reference sequence). V was pared by 5 bases and J by 6 bases, with 11 bases of the junction left unmatched. The CDR3 DNA is TGTGCCAGCAGCAAAACAGGACAGGGCGCTGCCGGGGAGCTGTTTTTT. Translating gives CASSKTGQGAAGELFF.

A remark on this clone: An end of the junction differs from the germline gene, which may be a read error. This chain uses TRBV19 with TRBJ2-5; 7 bases agree with TRBD1. The CDR3 totals 15 residues. Germline V gene sequence: CDR1 LNHDA, CDR2 SQIVND (reference sequence). The CDR3 loop reads CASSTGGKYQETQYF. In nucleotides, the CDR3 is TGTGCCAGTAGTACAGGGGGAAAGTACCAGGAGACCCAGTACTTC.

Comments on this clone: This CDR3 is also generated by other DNA sequences in the sample. The chain's CDR3 is CATWDGPYGYTF. CDR3 coding DNA: TGTGCCACTTGGGACGGACCGTATGGCTACACCTTC. The chain couples TRBV5-4 to TRBJ1-2; D is possibly TRBD1 (5 bases). Germline V gene data show CDR1 as SGHNT and CDR2 as YYREEE (reference sequence). The CDR3 is made up of 12 amino acids. The V end was cut by 9 bases, the J end by 5 bases, with 14 bases between.

This chain uses TRBV6-5 with TRBJ2-1; 9 bases are a match to TRBD1. The length of the CDR3 is 16 residues. CDR1 MNHEY and CDR2 SVGAGI come from the germline V gene. V shed 2 bases and J 7 bases; nucleotides not matched to a gene: 9. Here the CDR3 reads CASSYEEQGAGNEQFF. DNA of the CDR3: TGTGCCAGCAGTTACGAAGAACAGGGGGCGGGGAATGAGCAGTTCTTC.

The chain recombines TRBV4-1 with TRBJ1-5, with a tentative D call TRBD1 (6 bases). Per germline, CDR1 MGHRA and CDR2 YSYEKL. CDR3 size: 15 residues. V lost 5 bases, J lost 6 bases, and 17 bases lay in between. CDR3: CASSYQAGVGQPQHF. CDR3 bases: TGCGCCAGCAGCTACCAGGCAGGGGTCGGTCAGCCCCAGCATTTT.

The V and J genes are TRBV7-3 and TRBJ2-7; TRBD2 is a possible D gene (5 bases). Per the germline V gene, CDR1 is SGHTA and CDR2 is FQGTGA. The V and J ends lost 5 bases and 7 bases respectively, with 15 bases between them. There are 13 residues in the CDR3. CDR3 protein: CASSVGAPGEQYF. In DNA, the CDR3 is TGTGCCAGCAGCGTCGGTGCCCCGGGGGAGCAGTACTTC.

The J gene is TRBJ2-3, the V gene TRBV5-1, with D uncertain. The V end was cut by 1 base, the J end by 2 bases, with 11 bases between. The CDR3 is 15 residues long. In germline, CDR1 is SGHRS, CDR2 YFSETQ. CDR3 nucleotide sequence: TGCGCCAGCAGCTTGAATGGCAGGTCCACAGATACGCAGTATTTT. Protein: CASSLNGRSTDTQYF.

The J gene is TRBJ2-7, the V gene TRBV7-2; D unclear. The CDR3 length is 15 residues. CDR1 is SGHTA and CDR2 is FQGNSA in the germline V gene. V lost 5 bases and J 5 bases, leaving 19 bases between the germline ends. The chain's CDR3 is CASSPDGSKDHEQYF. The CDR3 DNA reads as TGTGCCAGCAGCCCAGACGGATCAAAGGACCACGAGCAGTACTTC.

The V and J genes are TRBV29-1 and TRBJ2-7; 9 bases match TRBD1. Germline loops: CDR1 SQVTM, CDR2 ANQGSEA. The CDR3 consists of 14 residues. With V trimmed by 7 bases and J by 2 bases, 9 bases remained unmatched. DNA of the CDR3: TGCAGCGGGCAGGGGGGACAGGGAACCTACGAGCAGTACTTC. Its translation: CSGQGGQGTYEQYF.

The J gene is TRBJ2-3, the V gene TRBV5-6; 7 bases match TRBD2. This CDR3 region has 17 residues. J was trimmed by 0 bases and V by 3 bases; bases with no gene match: 10. CDR1 and CDR2 (germline): SGHDT, YYEEEE. CDR3 bases: TGTGCCAGCAGCTCTGCGACGGGAGGCTCTAGCACAGATACGCAGTATTTT. Translating it yields CASSSATGGSSTDTQYF.

The chain carries TRBV5-1 and TRBJ2-7; D unresolved. CDR3 length equals 13 residues. Trimming took 4 bases from V and 3 from J, leaving 11 bases between them. Germline CDR1 is SGHRS and CDR2 is YFSETQ. CDR3 residues: CASSLPSDYEQYF. Here the CDR3 DNA reads TGCGCCAGCAGCCTGCCCAGTGACTACGAGCAGTACTTC.

The rearrangement links TRBV19 to TRBJ1-6; D unclear. The CDR3 consists of 14 residues. V was pared by 8 bases and J by 3 bases, with 11 bases between. Germline V gene sequence: CDR1 LNHDA, CDR2 SQIVND (reference sequence). The CDR3 DNA is TGTGCCAGTCGGAACAGAATCTATAATTCACCCCTCCACTTT. It codes for CASRNRIYNSPLHF.

The genes are TRBV7-9 and TRBJ2-5, with 9 bases fitting TRBD1. The assigned J gene may be wrong: the sequence end matches TRBJ2-7 better. Germline CDR1 is SEHNR and CDR2 is FQNEAQ (reference sequence). The CDR3 totals 17 residues. CDR3 DNA sequence: TGTGCCAGCAGCTTAGCTTTGACAGGGGGTATAACCTACGAGCAGTACTTC. Translating it yields CASSLALTGGITYEQYF.

The chain joins TRBV9 to TRBJ1-6, with 7 bases that match TRBD1. From germline, CDR1 is SGDLS and CDR2 YYNGEE. This CDR3 comprises 15 residues. Trimming cost V 3 bases and J 9 bases; bases outside gene matches: 9. The CDR3 DNA follows: TGTGCCAGCAGCGACAACAGGGGTAGCTTTTCACCCCTCCACTTT. Protein product: CASSDNRGSFSPLHF.